Listed here are 28 T cell receptor beta chains from one sample, sequenced in a study of T-cell memory formation after mild COVID-19. TCRdb analysed the 5' RACE reads with MiXCR anew, one entry per CDR3 protein. The sample contains more than 450,000 distinct CDR3 sequences, roughly 18% of which appear only once. The specimen sequenced was PBMCs or a T cell subset sorted from them (not recorded which). These receptors all come from an adult woman who had mild COVID-19 (a few samples of this study predate the infection). Cell type and time point are not known.

The rearrangement uses TRBV12-3 or TRBV12-4 and TRBJ2-1; 16 positions agree with TRBD2. The V gene end was trimmed by 6 bases and the J gene end by 5 bases; junction bases not matched to a gene: 10. CDR3 length: 18 residues. CDR3 loop: CASRPGLAGGRLNNEQFF. The DNA for the CDR3 is TGTGCCAGCAGACCGGGACTAGCGGGGGGGAGGTTGAACAATGAGCAGTTCTTC.

This clonotype was seen a few times. V gene TRBV7-2 combines with J gene TRBJ1-4, with 9 bases fitting TRBD1. Germline V CDR1 and CDR2: SGHTA, FQGNSA. The CDR3 is 15 residues long. The ends lost 4 bases at V and 8 bases at J; junction bases unmatched: 8. The CDR3 loop is CASSSRQGVEEKLFF. CDR3 coding DNA: TGTGCCAGCAGCTCACGACAGGGGGTGGAAGAAAAACTGTTTTTT.

This clonotype occurred a few times. This chain links TRBV20-1 with TRBJ2-5; D is perhaps TRBD2 (6 bases). Germline V CDR1 and CDR2: DFQATT, SNEGSKA (reference sequence). The CDR3 consists of 15 residues. Trimming stripped 0 bases from V and 1 base from J, with 12 bases between. CDR3 sequence (DNA): TGCAGTGCTAGAGATCTGGAGGGAATCCAAGAGACCCAGTACTTC. Translated, it gives CSARDLEGIQETQYF.

The gene calls are TRBV4-3 and TRBJ1-2; 10 positions match TRBD1. Per the germline V gene, CDR1 is LGHNA and CDR2 is YSLEER. The CDR3 covers 16 residues. The V segment lost 1 base and the J segment 2 bases; nucleotides outside the gene matches: 4. The CDR3 region has the DNA TGCGCCAGCAGCCAAGGGACAGGGGGGGGAAACTATGGCTACACCTTC. Residues: CASSQGTGGGNYGYTF.

This chain joins TRBV27 and TRBJ1-2; TRBD1 is a possible D gene (5 bases). The CDR3 consists of 14 residues. The germline V and J ends were trimmed by 4 bases and 4 bases, with 13 bases remaining between them. Germline V lookup: CDR1 MNHEY, CDR2 SMNVEV (reference sequence). CDR3 sequence reads: CASSSPTEGYGYTF. The CDR3 region has the DNA TGTGCCAGCAGTTCCCCGACAGAGGGCTATGGCTACACCTTC.

This clonotype was counted only a few times. This chain connects TRBV6-6 to TRBJ2-7, with D perhaps matching TRBD1 (6 bases). This CDR3 spans 13 amino acids. The germline gives CDR1 MNHNY, CDR2 SVGAGI (reference sequence). The V end was cut by 7 bases, the J end by 3 bases, with 13 bases between. In DNA, the CDR3 is TGTGCCAGCATCTCAACAGGGTACTACGAGCAGTACTTC. This sequence encodes CASISTGYYEQYF.

The chain uses TRBV12-3 or TRBV12-4 and TRBJ2-5; the D gene is possibly TRBD1 (6 bases). This CDR3 region has 17 residues. V gave up 3 bases and J gave up 2 bases, with 19 bases separating them. Here the CDR3 reads CASSLLLGGELQETQYF. Written as DNA, the CDR3 is TGTGCCAGCAGTTTGTTGTTAGGGGGAGAACTACAAGAGACCCAGTACTTC.

This chain joins TRBV4-1 and TRBJ1-5, with 9 bases fitting TRBD1. V was clipped by 3 bases and J by 6 bases; unmatched bases: 6. Germline CDR1 and CDR2: MGHRA and YSYEKL. The CDR3 is made up of 15 amino acids. For the CDR3, the DNA is TGCGCCAGCAGCCAGATACAGGGGGCCGTTCAGCCCCAGCATTTT. Translated, it gives CASSQIQGAVQPQHF.

V is TRBV7-2 and J is TRBJ2-3; possibly TRBD1 for D (6 bases). The CDR3 is 14 amino acids. Trimming pared 5 bases from V and 1 base from J, leaving 10 bases between. CDR1 is SGHTA, CDR2 FQGNSA, per germline. The CDR3 region has the DNA TGTGCCAGCAGCCGGGACACCCGCACAGATACGCAGTATTTT. As protein: CASSRDTRTDTQYF.

The rearrangement uses TRBV6-6 and TRBJ1-5; D remains unclear. The CDR3 runs to 13 residues. In germline, CDR1 is MNHNY, CDR2 SVGAGI (reference sequence). The germline V and J ends were trimmed by 7 bases and 6 bases, with 13 bases remaining between them. In DNA, the CDR3 is TGTGCCAGCAACATAAGGGCCGGTCAGCCCCAGCATTTT. Its translation is CASNIRAGQPQHF.

Ten or more counts support this clonotype. V gene TRBV7-3 combines with J gene TRBJ1-1, with 8 bases that match TRBD1. The CDR3 spans 13 residues. Looked up from germline, CDR1 is SGHTA and CDR2 is FQGTGA. V was pared by 3 bases and J by 4 bases, with 1 base of the junction left unmatched. Here the CDR3 reads CASSLDRVTEAFF. The CDR3 DNA is TGTGCCAGCAGCTTGGACAGGGTCACTGAAGCTTTCTTT. Drawing the rest from reference TRBV7-3 and TRBJ1-1, the complete variable domain is GAGVSQTPSNKVTEKGKYVELRCDPISGHTALYWYRQSLGQGPEFLIYFQGTGAADDSGLPNDRFFAVRPEGSVSTLKIQRTERGDSAVYLCASSLDRVTEAFFGQGTRLTVV.

The chain combines TRBV11-2 with TRBJ2-5, with D perhaps TRBD1 or TRBD2 (5 bases each). V lost 0 bases and J lost 3, with 14 bases in between. Germline V gene data show CDR1 as SGHAT and CDR2 as FQNNGV. The CDR3 has 16 residues. The CDR3 is CASSLDPMGTKETQYF. The CDR3 coding sequence is TGTGCCAGCAGCTTAGATCCAATGGGGACGAAAGAGACCCAGTACTTC.

The rearrangement uses TRBV27 and TRBJ2-2; no clear D. Germline V CDR1 and CDR2: MNHEY, SMNVEV (reference sequence). With 5 bases removed from V and 8 bases from J, the gap between germline ends came to 9 bases. The CDR3 is 12 amino acids. This chain's CDR3 is CASSQSSGELFF. The CDR3 DNA is TGTGCCAGCAGTCAGTCCAGTGGGGAGCTGTTTTTT.

The J gene is TRBJ1-5, the V gene TRBV20-1; no firm D call. The V gene's germline CDR1 is DFQATT and CDR2 SNEGSKA (reference sequence). This CDR3 region has 13 residues. V was pared by 2 bases and J by 7 bases, with 12 bases between. CDR3 region: CSARKGSEQPQHF. The CDR3, as DNA: TGCAGTGCTAGAAAGGGTTCGGAGCAGCCCCAGCATTTT.

The chain combines TRBV12-3 or TRBV12-4 with TRBJ2-7; D call uncertain. The germline V and J ends were trimmed by 6 bases and 4 bases, with 13 bases remaining between them. This CDR3 has 13 residues. CDR3 sequence (DNA): TGTGCCAGCAGCCGCGGACGGGCATACGAGCAGTACTTC. Residues: CASSRGRAYEQYF.

This clonotype was observed a few times. The rearrangement uses TRBV27 and TRBJ1-5, with TRBD1 as a possible D gene (5 bases). This CDR3 has 15 amino acids. Germline assignment: CDR1 MNHEY and CDR2 SMNVEV (reference sequence). V was pared by 6 bases and J by 6 bases, with 18 bases between. This chain's CDR3 is CASRPRASGTQPQHF. The CDR3 coding sequence is TGTGCCAGCAGGCCCCGCGCGTCCGGGACTCAGCCCCAGCATTTT.

The V call is TRBV5-1, the J call TRBJ2-7; D is unclear. The CDR3 sequence is 16 residues long. Germline V lookup: CDR1 SGHRS, CDR2 YFSETQ. V shed 3 bases and J shed 3 bases, with 19 bases lying between them. In nucleotides, the CDR3 is TGCGCCAGCAGCTCCGAACCGGCGCCGGCGGTCTACGAGCAGTACTTC. The encoded protein is CASSSEPAPAVYEQYF.

This clonotype came up a few times. The chain links TRBV12-3 or TRBV12-4 to TRBJ2-3, with TRBD1 matching over 7 bases. The CDR3 runs to 18 residues. The junction had 15 bases not matched to a gene; V was cut back by 5 bases and J by 1 base. The CDR3 coding sequence is TGTGCCAGCAGTCTTACGCGCGGCTACAGGGGAGGCACAGATACGCAGTATTTT. Translation: CASSLTRGYRGGTDTQYF.

The CDR3 protein is CASSVGERSYTGELFF. CDR3 in DNA: TGTGCCAGCAGCGTAGGTGAGCGGTCCTACACCGGGGAGCTGTTTTTT. This chain uses TRBV9 with TRBJ2-2; the D gene is possibly TRBD2 (5 bases). Trimming took 0 bases from V and 3 from J, leaving 12 bases between them. CDR1 is SGDLS and CDR2 is YYNGEE in the germline V gene. The CDR3 contains 16 residues.

The rearrangement links TRBV6-6 to TRBJ2-6; 8 bases match TRBD1. The J segment lost 2 bases and the V segment lost 5 bases, leaving 5 bases of the junction unmatched. The V gene's germline CDR1 is MNHNY and CDR2 SVGAGI (reference sequence). The CDR3 loop spans 16 amino acids. The CDR3 DNA reads TGTGCCAGCAGTCCCCTGACAGGGGCTGGGGCCAACGTCCTGACTTTC. Amino acid sequence: CASSPLTGAGANVLTF.

This clonotype was seen a few times. The rearrangement uses TRBV18 and TRBJ1-1, with D maybe TRBD1 (5 bases). Germline loops: CDR1 KGHSH, CDR2 LQKENI. The CDR3 covers 17 residues. V lost 0 bases, J lost 0 bases, and 14 bases lay in between. Written as DNA, the CDR3 is TGTGCCAGCTCACCACCGGGTGCAGGAGGGGTGAACACTGAAGCTTTCTTT. As protein: CASSPPGAGGVNTEAFF.

In this sample, this clonotype turned up a few times. The rearrangement links TRBV19 to TRBJ1-1; D is perhaps TRBD1 (6 bases). Germline assignment: CDR1 LNHDA and CDR2 SQIVND (reference sequence). The CDR3 is 14 amino acids. The V gene lost 3 bases and the J gene lost 1 base, with 9 bases spanning the gap. DNA of the CDR3: TGTGCCAGTAGTATGCGGGGGCAGAACACTGAAGCTTTCTTT. Its protein is CASSMRGQNTEAFF.

This clonotype was counted between two and nine times. The chain links TRBV13 to TRBJ1-1; the D is unclear. V lost 1 base and J lost 6, with 9 bases in between. CDR1 PRHDT and CDR2 FYEKMQ come from the germline V gene (reference sequence). The CDR3 has 13 amino acids. CDR3 nucleotides: TGTGCCAGCAGCTTAGCGATGAAGCCTGAAGCTTTCTTT. This sequence encodes CASSLAMKPEAFF.

This clonotype was picked up many times. The chain employs TRBV27 and TRBJ2-3; no reliable D call. The ends were cut back, 0 bases at V and 1 base at J, with 11 bases in the middle. CDR1 and CDR2 from the germline V gene are MNHEY and SMNVEV (reference sequence). This CDR3 is 16 amino acids long. The DNA of the CDR3 is TGTGCCAGCAGTTTATCCCCCTCCGCGCGCACAGATACGCAGTATTTT. The encoded protein is CASSLSPSARTDTQYF.

The V and J genes are TRBV13 and TRBJ2-6, with 9 bases lining up with TRBD1. V gave up 4 bases and J gave up 1 base; unmatched junction bases: 5. CDR3 length: 17 residues. Germline V gene lookup returns CDR1 PRHDT and CDR2 FYEKMQ (reference sequence). This chain's CDR3 is CASSSGTGSSGANVLTF. The CDR3 bases are TGTGCCAGCAGCTCCGGGACAGGGTCATCTGGGGCCAACGTCCTGACTTTC. Full variable domain (rest looked up from reference TRBV13 and TRBJ2-6): AAGVIQSPRHLIKEKRETATLKCYPIPRHDTVYWYQQGPGQDPQFLISFYEKMQSDKGSIPDRFSAQQFSDYHSELNMSSLELGDSALYFCASSSGTGSSGANVLTFGAGSRLTVL.

The rearrangement uses TRBV20-1 and TRBJ2-7, with D uncertain. Trimming stripped 0 bases from V and 0 bases from J, with 9 bases between. The CDR3 sequence is 14 residues long. Germline CDR1 is DFQATT and CDR2 is SNEGSKA (reference sequence). The CDR3 is CSARDPRLSYEQYF. CDR3 coding DNA: TGCAGTGCTAGAGATCCCCGACTCTCCTACGAGCAGTACTTC.

This clonotype came up once. The chain couples TRBV18 to TRBJ2-4; 7 nucleotides agree with TRBD1. The CDR3 spans 12 residues. Germline V lookup: CDR1 KGHSH, CDR2 LQKENI. V was clipped by 6 bases and J by 10 bases; unmatched bases: 6. This CDR3 is CASSVDRVIQYF. The CDR3 DNA reads as TGTGCCAGCTCCGTCGACAGGGTAATTCAGTACTTC.

This clonotype appeared a few times. V is TRBV6-6 and J is TRBJ2-6; possibly TRBD2 for D (6 bases). The germline V and J ends were trimmed by 8 bases and 0 bases, with 11 bases remaining between them. Germline CDR1 and CDR2: MNHNY and SVGAGI (reference sequence). The length of the CDR3 is 15 residues. The CDR3 DNA sequence: TGTGCCAGCTATGCGGGACTCTCTGGGGCCAACGTCCTGACTTTC. Translating gives CASYAGLSGANVLTF.